One and the same sample provided the 28 T cell receptor beta chains below, sequenced in a study of OX40 agonist ivuxolimab in advanced cancers. The data were produced by immunoSEQ multiplex PCR, yet TCRdb's version contains in-frame clones alone and is incomplete. The data show 95,000 to 150,000 clones, 80% to 90% seen once. Specimen: CD4+ or CD8+ T cells sorted from blood, collected in a trial of the OX40 agonist ivuxolimab. These receptors all come from an adult with an advanced solid tumor such as melanoma, head and neck, liver or kidney cancer.

The CDR3 is CASSRGQVRGNQPQHF. CDR3 coding DNA: TGTGCCAGCAGCCGCGGACAGGTCCGGGGCAATCAGCCCCAGCATTTT. This chain connects TRBV7-9 to TRBJ1-5; 7 nucleotides agree with TRBD1. CDR1 SEHNR and CDR2 FQNEAQ come from the germline V gene (reference sequence). Losses at the gene ends were 5 bases for V and 2 bases for J; bases not matched to a gene: 9. The CDR3 is 16 residues long.

The V and J genes are TRBV9 and TRBJ1-6; D is perhaps TRBD1 (5 bases). Germline lookup yields CDR1 SGDLS and CDR2 YYNGEE. The CDR3 is made up of 15 amino acids. Deletions cut 4 bases from V and 5 bases from J, with 13 bases between. CDR3 bases: TGTGCCAGCAGCCCTTTACGGGGGAATAATTCACCCCTCCACTTT. Residues: CASSPLRGNNSPLHF.

The chain has TRBV19 and TRBJ1-3; TRBD1 matches 8 bases. The CDR3 extends over 18 amino acids. The V segment lost 5 bases and the J segment 0 bases; nucleotides outside the gene matches: 12. Germline lookup yields CDR1 LNHDA and CDR2 SQIVND (reference sequence). CDR3: CASSPYLGTGHSGNTIYF. In nucleotides, the CDR3 is TGTGCCAGTAGTCCTTACCTCGGGACAGGACACTCTGGAAACACCATATATTTT.

The rearrangement joins TRBV6-6 to TRBJ1-1, with unresolved D. The germline gives CDR1 MNHNY, CDR2 SVGAGI (reference sequence). With 6 bases removed from V and 5 bases from J, the gap between germline ends came to 16 bases. The CDR3 is 14 residues long. The CDR3 protein is CASSPKKSGTEAFF. The CDR3, as DNA: TGTGCCAGCAGCCCTAAAAAAAGTGGAACTGAAGCTTTCTTT.

The chain joins TRBV6-6 to TRBJ1-6; no clear D gene. Germline V gene sequence: CDR1 MNHNY, CDR2 SVGAGI (reference sequence). V shed 6 bases and J shed 2 bases, with 14 bases lying between them. The CDR3 sequence is 16 residues long. In DNA form, the CDR3 reads TGTGCCAGCAGGCCCCAGTGGGTCCCCTATAATTCACCCCTCCACTTT. Amino acid sequence: CASRPQWVPYNSPLHF.

V is TRBV25-1 and J is TRBJ1-2; 7 nucleotides line up with TRBD1. V trimming: 3 bases; J trimming: 5 bases; junction bases outside the gene matches: 6. This CDR3 spans 14 amino acids. Germline V gene lookup returns CDR1 MGHDK and CDR2 SYGVNS. CDR3 nucleotides: TGTGCCAGCAGTGAGACAGGGATCTTTTATGGCTACACCTTC. Amino acid sequence: CASSETGIFYGYTF.

J is TRBJ2-5 and V is TRBV28; TRBD1 matches at 7 bases. The last part of the DNA fits TRBJ2-7 better; the J call may be wrong. This CDR3 comprises 14 residues. From germline, CDR1 is MDHEN and CDR2 SYDVKM. This CDR3 reads CASSSPQGVNEQYF. The CDR3 DNA is TGTGCCAGCAGTTCCCCGCAGGGGGTCAACGAGCAGTACTTC.

V and J are TRBV4-1 and TRBJ1-2; 8 nucleotides agree with TRBD1. In germline, CDR1 is MGHRA, CDR2 YSYEKL. The CDR3 has 15 residues. Germline trimming cut 5 bases from V and 4 bases from J; bases unmatched to any gene: 9. The CDR3 coding sequence is TGCGCCAGCAGCGAAGTGTCAGGGGGCATCTATGGCTACACCTTC. It is translated as CASSEVSGGIYGYTF.

The rearrangement links TRBV11-3 to TRBJ2-1; perhaps TRBD1 as D (5 bases). Looked up from germline, CDR1 is SGHNT and CDR2 is YENEEA. CDR3 size: 13 residues. The V end was cut by 5 bases, the J end by 7 bases, with 12 bases between. The CDR3 here is CASSPTAGNEQFF. CDR3 nucleotide sequence: TGTGCCAGCAGCCCGACCGCAGGGAATGAGCAGTTCTTC.

This chain uses TRBV5-1 with TRBJ1-1; weak D call: TRBD1 (5 bases). The CDR3 consists of 14 residues. V was clipped by 0 bases and J by 0 bases, with 6 bases between them. From germline, CDR1 is SGHRS and CDR2 YFSETQ. CDR3: CASSLEGLNTEAFF. For the CDR3, the DNA is TGCGCCAGCAGCTTGGAGGGACTGAACACTGAAGCTTTCTTT.

The chain employs TRBV5-6 and TRBJ2-7; D not certain. Trimming removed 4 bases from V and 2 bases from J, with 13 bases in between. Per the germline V gene, CDR1 is SGHDT and CDR2 is YYEEEE. This CDR3 comprises 14 residues. CDR3 amino acids: CASSRGRLAYEQYF. The DNA of the CDR3 is TGTGCCAGCAGCCGAGGACGGTTGGCCTACGAGCAGTACTTC.

In nucleotides, the CDR3 is TGTGCCAGCATGGCGATAGCTAACTATGGCTACACCTTC. Translating gives CASMAIANYGYTF. The V and J genes are TRBV28 and TRBJ1-2; D unresolved. CDR1 is MDHEN, CDR2 SYDVKM, per germline. The ends were cut back, 7 bases at V and 0 bases at J, with 9 bases in the middle. The CDR3 loop spans 13 amino acids.

This chain uses TRBV7-2 with TRBJ2-3; D unclear. The germline V and J ends were trimmed by 0 bases and 2 bases, with 6 bases remaining between them. The germline CDR1 and CDR2 sequences are SGHTA and FQGNSA. This CDR3 has 14 residues. CDR3 region: CASSLAGITDTQYF. The CDR3 nucleotides are TGTGCCAGCAGCTTAGCTGGGATCACAGATACGCAGTATTTT.

This rearrangement joins TRBV7-3 to TRBJ2-1; D not certain. The CDR3 runs 14 residues. The germline V and J ends were trimmed by 7 bases and 6 bases, with 16 bases remaining between them. Germline V gene sequence: CDR1 SGHTA, CDR2 FQGTGA. CDR3 residues: CASNNPGPSNEQFF. CDR3 bases: TGTGCCAGCAACAATCCCGGTCCTTCCAATGAGCAGTTCTTC.

V gene TRBV5-1 combines with J gene TRBJ2-1; the D gene is possibly TRBD2 (6 bases). CDR1 is SGHRS, CDR2 YFSETQ, per germline. The CDR3 contains 15 residues. Between the trimmed V and J ends, which lost 1 base and 5 bases, there was a span of 13 bases. The CDR3 loop is CASSLIYLADNEQFF. In DNA, the CDR3 is TGCGCCAGCAGCTTGATATATTTAGCGGACAATGAGCAGTTCTTC. Drawing the rest from reference TRBV5-1 and TRBJ2-1, the complete variable domain is KAGVTQTPRYLIKTRGQQVTLSCSPISGHRSVSWYQQTPGQGLQFLFEYFSETQRNKGNFPGRFSGRQFSNSRSEMNVSTLELGDSALYLCASSLIYLADNEQFFGPGTRLTVL.

The V call is TRBV30, the J call TRBJ1-5, with D perhaps TRBD1 (6 bases). The CDR3 totals 15 residues. The V and J ends lost 1 base and 3 bases respectively, with 13 bases between them. In germline, CDR1 is GTSNPN, CDR2 SVGIG (reference sequence). The CDR3 bases are TGTGCCTGGAGTGCCCTCGACAGGAACAATCAGCCCCAGCATTTT. Translation gives CAWSALDRNNQPQHF.

This clone appeared a few times. This chain uses TRBV5-1 with TRBJ2-1, with D possibly being TRBD2 (7 bases). Per germline, CDR1 SGHRS and CDR2 YFSETQ. Trimming pared 10 bases from V and 2 bases from J, leaving 19 bases between. The CDR3 consists of 15 residues. The CDR3 reads CAGRFGGPPYNEQFF. In nucleotides, the CDR3 is TGCGCCGGCCGGTTCGGGGGGCCCCCCTACAATGAGCAGTTCTTC. Filled out from reference TRBV5-1 and TRBJ2-1, the complete variable domain reads KAGVTQTPRYLIKTRGQQVTLSCSPISGHRSVSWYQQTPGQGLQFLFEYFSETQRNKGNFPGRFSGRQFSNSRSEMNVSTLELGDSALYLCAGRFGGPPYNEQFFGPGTRLTVL.

The V call is TRBV10-1, the J call TRBJ2-2; possible D gene TRBD2, 7 bases. The CDR3 extends over 16 amino acids. CDR1 WNHNN and CDR2 SYGVQD come from the germline V gene (reference sequence). The V gene lost 3 bases and the J gene lost 3 bases, with 14 bases spanning the gap. The CDR3: CASSEVGGQDTGELFF. The DNA for the CDR3 is TGCGCCAGCAGTGAAGTCGGGGGGCAAGACACCGGGGAGCTGTTTTTT.

The rearrangement links TRBV18 to TRBJ2-7, with 9 bases that match TRBD2. Germline CDR1 is KGHSH and CDR2 is LQKENI. V was pared by 5 bases and J by 0 bases, with 5 bases of the junction left unmatched. The CDR3 consists of 15 residues. CDR3 loop: CASSISGGYSYEQYF. In DNA, the CDR3 is TGTGCCAGCTCAATTAGCGGGGGTTACTCCTACGAGCAGTACTTC.

The chain couples TRBV5-4 to TRBJ2-7; D is possibly TRBD1 (6 bases). This CDR3 has 16 residues. CDR1 SGHNT and CDR2 YYREEE come from the germline V gene (reference sequence). V lost 4 bases and J lost 0, with 17 bases in between. CDR3 coding DNA: TGTGCCAGCAGCCCCGGAGGACAGATGAGCTCCTACGAGCAGTACTTC. Amino acid sequence: CASSPGGQMSSYEQYF.

The V call is TRBV7-2, the J call TRBJ1-1, with D perhaps TRBD1 (5 bases). The V end was cut by 0 bases, the J end by 11 bases, with 16 bases between. The germline V gene has CDR1 SGHTA and CDR2 FQGNSA. The CDR3 loop spans 14 amino acids. CDR3 coding DNA: TGTGCCAGCAGCTTAGCGGGGTTGGGGACCGACGCTTTCTTT. Translated: CASSLAGLGTDAFF.

The chain uses TRBV28 and TRBJ2-3, with a tentative D call TRBD2 (5 bases). V was clipped by 7 bases and J by 4 bases, with 18 bases between them. Germline V CDR1 and CDR2: MDHEN, SYDVKM. This CDR3 is built from 15 residues. DNA for the CDR3: TGTGCCAGCAATCAGCATGTGGCCGGGGCAGATACGCAGTATTTT. This encodes CASNQHVAGADTQYF. The full variable domain, its missing parts supplied by reference TRBV28 and TRBJ2-3, is DVKVTQSSRYLVKRTGEKVFLECVQDMDHENMFWYRQDPGLGLRLIYFSYDVKMKEKGDIPEGYSVSREKKERFSLILESASTNQTSMYLCASNQHVAGADTQYFGPGTRLTVL.

The chain uses TRBV30 and TRBJ2-3; either TRBD1 or TRBD2 may supply D (6 bases each). Per germline, CDR1 GTSNPN and CDR2 SVGIG (reference sequence). V was shortened by 2 bases and J by 3 bases, with 15 bases between the two germline ends. This CDR3 is 15 amino acids long. The CDR3 DNA sequence: TGTGCCTGGAGTCTTTGGGGGGCGCGGACAGATACGCAGTATTTT. Translated: CAWSLWGARTDTQYF.

The V call is TRBV19, the J call TRBJ1-1; D perhaps matches TRBD1 (5 bases). CDR1 is LNHDA, CDR2 SQIVND, per germline (reference sequence). This CDR3 contains 14 residues. V gave up 5 bases and J gave up 3 bases, with 13 bases separating them. The CDR3 loop reads CASSRRGADTEAFF. The CDR3 DNA sequence: TGTGCCAGTAGTCGTAGGGGTGCGGACACTGAAGCTTTCTTT.

This chain uses TRBV6-1 with TRBJ2-7, with D tentatively TRBD1 (7 bases). CDR1 and CDR2 from the germline V gene are MNHNS and SASEGT. This CDR3 contains 15 residues. Deletions cut 4 bases from V and 2 bases from J, with 15 bases between. The CDR3 region is CASSGQGLFAYEQYF. DNA of the CDR3: TGTGCCAGCAGTGGACAGGGACTGTTCGCCTACGAGCAGTACTTC.

The chain is built from TRBV7-2 and TRBJ2-5; TRBD2 matches 9 bases. V trimming: 1 base; J trimming: 4 bases; junction bases outside the gene matches: 1. The germline V gene encodes CDR1 SGHTA and CDR2 FQGNSA. CDR3 length: 14 amino acids. CDR3 bases: TGTGCCAGCAGCTTAGTAGCGGGGGCAGAGACCCAGTACTTC. As protein: CASSLVAGAETQYF.

The rearrangement uses TRBV9 and TRBJ2-5, with unresolved D. The CDR3 length is 14 residues. The ends were cut back, 0 bases at V and 5 bases at J, with 11 bases in the middle. Germline CDR1 SGDLS, CDR2 YYNGEE. The CDR3 DNA reads TGTGCCAGCAGCGTAGCCGGTCTTTCCGAGACCCAGTACTTC. Translating it yields CASSVAGLSETQYF.

The table lists this clone with a count of one. The genes are TRBV19 and TRBJ1-3; D is unclear. The germline gives CDR1 LNHDA, CDR2 SQIVND (reference sequence). The V end was cut by 1 base, the J end by 0 bases, with 7 bases between. The CDR3 runs to 15 residues. CDR3: CASSIGSSSGNTIYF. For the CDR3, the DNA is TGTGCCAGTAGTATAGGTTCATCCTCTGGAAACACCATATATTTT.